This T cell receptor beta chain was observed in a study of Ad26.COV2.S vaccination and SARS-CoV-2 variants. The study's findings and limits: Recipients of either vaccine or placebo displayed similar breadth of non-spike TCRs. Post-vaccination spike-specific CD8+ and CD4+ T cell responses reportedly had substantial breadth. While placebo recipients had lower spike-specific TCR breadth, vaccine recipients had more.

Germline assignment: CDR1 SGHRS and CDR2 YFSETQ. The CDR3 runs 15 residues. Trimming took 0 bases from V and 5 from J; bases not matched to a gene: 2. Treatment: approximately 18 received Ad26.COV2.S at low or high dose, single or two shots; about 5 received placebo; per-sample allocation not given. It was on day 63 after the first vaccine or placebo injection that samples were taken. An Ad26 vector expressing Wuhan-strain SARS-CoV-2 spike served as the vaccine. The assay was immunoSEQ multiplex PCR, and TCRdb's table has in-frame clones only and misses some. Among hundreds of thousands of clones listed, about 90% were seen once. With respect to this clone: Its target is not known.

The material sequenced was peripheral blood, taken in a trial of Ad26.COV2.S vaccine versus placebo. The TCR originated in a person aged 18-65 years who received the Ad26.COV2.S COVID-19 vaccine or a placebo. The chain carries TRBV5-1 and TRBJ1-4; 9 nucleotides match TRBD1. CDR3 residues: CASSLDGTGNEKLFF. CDR3 bases: TGCGCCAGCAGCTTGGATGGGACAGGGAATGAAAAACTGTTTTTT.